This T cell receptor (beta chain) appears in the sequencing data of a study of T cell responses to AZD1222 COVID-19 vaccine. Points on this clone: Its antigen remains unknown.

This CDR3 has 12 residues. Trimming stripped 2 bases from V and 6 bases from J, with 4 bases between. The germline V gene encodes CDR1 SGHTA and CDR2 FQGTGA. Clones were sequenced by immunoSEQ multiplex PCR, and TCRdb holds only the in-frame ones, with some missing. Of fewer than 130,000 clones in the sample, about nine tenths were seen once. Points from the study as a whole: Donors, mostly white British, included more females; clonal diversity was possibly underestimated. With two AZD1222 doses given, Spike-specific TCR breadth and depth both rose. Unmutated variant regions are reportedly the target of nearly half of TCRs that are spike-specific.

Second-dose recipients at about 4 or about 12 weeks were treated as one pooled group. Specimen: peripheral blood, collected 28 days after the second AZD1222 dose. This rearrangement joins TRBV7-3 to TRBJ2-2; no firm D call. The receptor was derived from an adult who received the AZD1222 COVID-19 vaccine. The CDR3 DNA reads as TGTGCCAGCAGCTTACCTCCCGGGGAGCTGTTTTTT. This codes for CASSLPPGELFF.